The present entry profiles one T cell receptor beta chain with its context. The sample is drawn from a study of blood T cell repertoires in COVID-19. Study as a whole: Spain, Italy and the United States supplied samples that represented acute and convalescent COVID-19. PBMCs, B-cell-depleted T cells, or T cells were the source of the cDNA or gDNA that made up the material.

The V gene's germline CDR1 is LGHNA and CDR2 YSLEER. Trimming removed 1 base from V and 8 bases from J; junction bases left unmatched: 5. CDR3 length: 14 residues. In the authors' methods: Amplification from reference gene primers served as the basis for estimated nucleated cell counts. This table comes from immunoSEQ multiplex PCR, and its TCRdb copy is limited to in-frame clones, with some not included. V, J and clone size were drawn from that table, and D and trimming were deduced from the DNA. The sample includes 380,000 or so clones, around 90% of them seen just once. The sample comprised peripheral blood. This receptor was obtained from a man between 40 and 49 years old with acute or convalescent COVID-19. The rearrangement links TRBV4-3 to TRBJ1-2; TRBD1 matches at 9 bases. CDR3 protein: CASSQGWDRAGYTF. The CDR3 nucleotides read TGCGCCAGCAGCCAAGGCTGGGACAGGGCGGGCTACACCTTC.